The rows below give T cell receptor beta chains drawn from one sample of a study of OX40 agonist ivuxolimab in advanced cancers. Only in-frame clones appear in the TCRdb table, and some are missing; sequencing was by immunoSEQ multiplex PCR. The table lists approximately 35,000 clones, about 81% of them singletons. Sequenced here: CD4+ or CD8+ T cells sorted from blood, sampled in a trial of the OX40 agonist ivuxolimab. The receptors were sampled from an adult with an advanced solid tumor such as melanoma, head and neck, liver or kidney cancer. The CDR3 runs from the conserved cysteine through the conserved F or W. A D gene is named only where the DNA matches it firmly. Rows may omit the clone size; those that give it use once, few, many or a size class.

cdr3_nt cdr3_aa v_call clone_size d_call j_call
TGTGCCAGCAGCTTAGTTGAGGGTCCCAATGAAAAACTGTTTTTT CASSLVEGPNEKLFF TRBV7-9 . . TRBJ1-4
TGTGCCAGTAGTATTAAAAGTAGGGCAGATACGCAGTATTTT CASSIKSRADTQYF TRBV19 few . TRBJ2-3
TGCGCCAGCAGCTTGATGCGCGGGGGACTCTACAATGAGCAGTTCTTC CASSLMRGGLYNEQFF TRBV5-1 . TRBD2 TRBJ2-1
TGTGCCAGCAGCCGATCTGGGACCCCCTACGGGACCTACGAGCAGTACTTC CASSRSGTPYGTYEQYF TRBV14 once . TRBJ2-7
TGTGCCAGCAGCGCGCGAGGGGCCTCTGGAAACACCATATATTTT CASSARGASGNTIYF TRBV9 . . TRBJ1-3
TGTGCCAGCAAGGACCCCGGCGGTGAGCAGTTCTTC CASKDPGGEQFF TRBV28 . . TRBJ2-1
TGTGCCAGCAGGACCGAGAACACAGATACGCAGTATTTT CASRTENTDTQYF TRBV6-5 . . TRBJ2-3
TGTGCCAGCAGTTATACGGGACAGGGTCTCTCTGGGGCCAACGTCCTGACTTTC CASSYTGQGLSGANVLTF TRBV28 . TRBD1 TRBJ2-6
TGTGCCAGCAGTGCTAGTATGGGGCAGGGGGATCAAGAGACCCAGTACTTC CASSASMGQGDQETQYF TRBV25-1 . TRBD1 TRBJ2-5
TGTGCCAGCAGCTTGGACAGAAACAATGAGCAGTTCTTC CASSLDRNNEQFF TRBV11-2 . . TRBJ2-1
TGTGCCAGCAGCTTAGGAAGGATCTACGAGCAGTACTTC CASSLGRIYEQYF TRBV7-2 . . TRBJ2-7
TGCAGTGCCTACAGTGGGTTCGAGCAGTTCTTC CSAYSGFEQFF TRBV20-1 . . TRBJ2-1
TGTGCCAGTAGTCCTCGGGGGACAGGCAACACCGGGGAGCTGTTTTTT CASSPRGTGNTGELFF TRBV19 . TRBD1 TRBJ2-2
TGTGCCAGCAGTGGAGCGGGGAGCTCCTACAATGAGCAGTTCTTC CASSGAGSSYNEQFF TRBV28 . TRBD2 TRBJ2-1
TGTGCCTGGAGGACTAGCGGGGGCATGGGTGAGCAGTTCTTC CAWRTSGGMGEQFF TRBV30 . TRBD2 TRBJ2-1
TGTGCCAGCAGCCAGACGATCCAGGGGAACACTGAAGCTTTCTTT CASSQTIQGNTEAFF TRBV7-3 . . TRBJ1-1
TGTGCCAGCGGGGGGTTAGACACAGATACGCAGTATTTT CASGGLDTDTQYF TRBV9 . . TRBJ2-3
TGTGCCAGCAGTTCGGGGCTGCTCCTTCCGGGACTAGCGGGCTACACCGGGGAGCTGTTTTTT CASSSGLLLPGLAGYTGELFF TRBV2 once TRBD2 TRBJ2-2
TGTGCCAGCAGTGAGGCAGGAGATTATGGCTACACCTTC CASSEAGDYGYTF TRBV2 few . TRBJ1-2
TGTGCCAGCAGTAGCGGGAGGAGTGGAGAGACCCAGTACTTC CASSSGRSGETQYF TRBV11-2 . TRBD2 TRBJ2-5
TGTGCCAGCACCGGGACGGGGGGAGCAGAGACCCAGTACTTC CASTGTGGAETQYF TRBV5-5 once TRBD2 TRBJ2-5
TGTGCCAGCTCACCACCATCCATTTTCTATGGCTACACCTTC CASSPPSIFYGYTF TRBV18 . . TRBJ1-2
TGTGCCAGCAGCCCCTGGCGGTCCTACGAGCAGTACTTC CASSPWRSYEQYF TRBV14 . . TRBJ2-7
TGTGCCAGCTCCCCCGCGGCAGGGAATGGCTACACCTTC CASSPAAGNGYTF TRBV18 . . TRBJ1-2
TGCGCCAGCAGAGGCGGCACTTCGAACACCGGGGAGCTGTTTTTT CASRGGTSNTGELFF TRBV5-1 once . TRBJ2-2
TGTGCCAGCAACGTACTAGCGGGAGTTGGCACAGATACGCAGTATTTT CASNVLAGVGTDTQYF TRBV7-8 . TRBD2 TRBJ2-3
TGCGCCAGCAGCCCCGGGACTAGCGGGCAATACAATGAGCAGTTCTTC CASSPGTSGQYNEQFF TRBV5-1 . TRBD2 TRBJ2-1
TGTGCCAGTAGGACAGGGGGCTATGGCTACACCTTC CASRTGGYGYTF TRBV19 . TRBD1 TRBJ1-2
TGTGCCAGCAGCTTACCGCTGAACACCGGGGAGCTGTTTTTT CASSLPLNTGELFF TRBV11-1 once . TRBJ2-2
TGTGCCAGCAGCAAGGGACTAGCGGGAGCCACAGAGACCCAGTACTTC CASSKGLAGATETQYF TRBV28 few TRBD2 TRBJ2-5
TGTGCCAGCAGTGCCCGAACTTGGGAGCAGTTCTTC CASSARTWEQFF TRBV2 . . TRBJ2-1
TGTGCCAGCAGCTTGGGGGCCGACACCGGGGAGCTGTTTTTT CASSLGADTGELFF TRBV7-3 . . TRBJ2-2
TGCAGCGTCGCCCCTCCCCCGACAGCCAACTATGGCTACACCTTC CSVAPPPTANYGYTF TRBV29-1 . . TRBJ1-2
TGTGCCAGCTCACCGCGTGTTTCCTCTGGAAACACCATATATTTT CASSPRVSSGNTIYF TRBV18 . . TRBJ1-3
TGTGCCAGCAGCGGTCAGACGGGCTATGGCTACACCTTC CASSGQTGYGYTF TRBV7-6 . . TRBJ1-2
TGTGCCAGCAGCGTCCGGACAGGAATAGCTGGAAACACCATATATTTT CASSVRTGIAGNTIYF TRBV9 . TRBD1 TRBJ1-3